The 29 T cell receptor beta chains below all came from one sample that was sequenced in a study of blood T cell repertoires in COVID-19. Assay used: immunoSEQ multiplex PCR; TCRdb lists only in-frame clones, some missing. In the table there are 200,000 to 300,000 clones, around 85% of which are singletons. Sequencing was done on a sample of peripheral blood. The receptors were sampled from a woman aged 25-40 years who had recovered from COVID-19.

The V gene is TRBV5-6, the J gene TRBJ2-7; a possible D gene is TRBD1 (5 bases). V was shortened by 4 bases and J by 1 base, with 9 bases between the two germline ends. The CDR3 extends over 13 amino acids. Looked up from germline, CDR1 is SGHDT and CDR2 is YYEEEE. CDR3 amino acids: CASSRDRSYEQYF. In DNA form, the CDR3 reads TGTGCCAGCAGCCGTGACAGATCCTACGAGCAGTACTTC.

The V call is TRBV6-6, the J call TRBJ2-5, with D possibly being TRBD1 (6 bases). Germline V CDR1 and CDR2: MNHNY, SVGAGI (reference sequence). The CDR3 contains 14 residues. V gave up 8 bases and J gave up 4 bases, with 17 bases separating them. The CDR3 is CASWREQGRETQYF. CDR3 in DNA: TGTGCCAGCTGGCGAGAACAGGGACGAGAGACCCAGTACTTC.

The rearrangement links TRBV7-9 to TRBJ2-1; 7 positions agree with TRBD2. Germline CDR1 is SEHNR and CDR2 is FQNEAQ (reference sequence). Trimming at V came to 11 bases and at J to 2 bases, leaving 3 bases not matched to a gene. The length of the CDR3 is 12 residues. The DNA of the CDR3 is TGTGCCTCCAGCGGGACCTACAATGAGCAGTTCTTC. Its translation is CASSGTYNEQFF.

This clone was detected only once. The J gene is TRBJ2-3, the V gene TRBV19; 14 nucleotides agree with TRBD2. The ends lost 4 bases at V and 3 bases at J; junction bases unmatched: 3. CDR3 size: 16 residues. The germline V gene has CDR1 LNHDA and CDR2 SQIVND (reference sequence). The CDR3 region is CASSTGLAGGTDTQYF. Written as DNA, the CDR3 is TGTGCCAGTAGTACCGGACTAGCGGGGGGAACAGATACGCAGTATTTT.

This chain links TRBV7-2 with TRBJ1-5; D gene uncertain. The germline V gene encodes CDR1 SGHTA and CDR2 FQGNSA. The CDR3 is 15 amino acids. Trimming stripped 1 base from V and 1 base from J, with 8 bases between. CDR3 region: CASSLGLDSNQPQHF. The CDR3 nucleotides read TGTGCCAGCAGCTTAGGGCTAGACAGCAATCAGCCCCAGCATTTT.

The chain is built from TRBV5-6 and TRBJ1-4; D may be TRBD1 (5 bases). The V end lost 0 bases, the J end lost 3 bases, and 15 bases lay between the germline ends. The CDR3 contains 17 residues. Germline assignment: CDR1 SGHDT and CDR2 YYEEEE. CDR3 protein: CASSLAGQGRANEKLFF. The CDR3 nucleotides are TGTGCCAGCAGCTTGGCCGGGCAGGGCAGGGCTAATGAAAAACTGTTTTTT.

J is TRBJ1-3 and V is TRBV5-1; D not certain. V lost 3 bases to trimming and J lost 0 bases, with 10 bases between them. The CDR3 has 15 amino acids. Germline loops: CDR1 SGHRS, CDR2 YFSETQ. The chain's CDR3 is CASSSLSGSGNTIYF. In DNA, the CDR3 is TGCGCCAGCAGCTCCTTATCGGGCTCTGGAAACACCATATATTTT.

The V call is TRBV6-5, the J call TRBJ1-2; D is unresolved. The germline V gene has CDR1 MNHEY and CDR2 SVGAGI. CDR3 length: 15 residues. With 1 base removed from V and 0 bases from J, the gap between germline ends came to 9 bases. CDR3 residues: CASSYLEGANYGYTF. CDR3 nucleotides: TGTGCCAGCAGTTACTTGGAGGGCGCTAACTATGGCTACACCTTC.

V and J are TRBV6-1 and TRBJ2-3, with D uncertain. This CDR3 region has 13 residues. Germline CDR1 and CDR2: MNHNS and SASEGT. The ends were cut back, 2 bases at V and 2 bases at J, with 5 bases in the middle. The CDR3 spells CASSETYTDTQYF. For the CDR3, the DNA is TGTGCCAGCAGTGAAACCTACACAGATACGCAGTATTTT.

The chain employs TRBV6-5 and TRBJ1-2; TRBD1 matches 7 bases. This CDR3 spans 13 amino acids. The germline gives CDR1 MNHEY, CDR2 SVGAGI. Unmatched junction bases numbered 3, after V lost 3 bases and J lost 5 bases. CDR3 residues: CASSYAGQYGYTF. The CDR3 DNA reads TGTGCCAGCAGTTATGCGGGACAGTATGGCTACACCTTC.

The chain has TRBV4-1 and TRBJ2-1; tentatively, D is TRBD1 (5 bases). The V gene lost 6 bases and the J gene lost 6 bases, with 12 bases spanning the gap. Germline V CDR1 and CDR2: MGHRA, YSYEKL. The CDR3 is made up of 13 amino acids. The CDR3, as DNA: TGCGCCAGCAGACCTAGAACAGGCAATGAGCAGTTCTTC. This translates into CASRPRTGNEQFF.

The rearrangement links TRBV7-2 to TRBJ1-5, with D uncertain. From germline, CDR1 is SGHTA and CDR2 FQGNSA. CDR3 length equals 14 residues. V lost 4 bases and J 0 bases, leaving 7 bases between the germline ends. CDR3 residues: CASSSFLSNQPQHF. The CDR3 DNA sequence: TGTGCCAGCAGCTCCTTCCTTAGCAATCAGCCCCAGCATTTT.

J is TRBJ2-1 and V is TRBV11-2, with D maybe TRBD1 (5 bases). The CDR3 sequence is 15 residues long. The germline V gene encodes CDR1 SGHAT and CDR2 FQNNGV. Trimming shortened V by 3 bases and J by 1 base, and 10 bases separated the two germline ends. Here the CDR3 DNA reads TGTGCCAGCAGCTTCTTAGGGGATTCCTACAATGAGCAGTTCTTC. It translates to CASSFLGDSYNEQFF.

This clone was seen just once. The V call is TRBV5-6, the J call TRBJ2-1; 9 bases align to TRBD2. There are 12 residues in the CDR3. Germline V gene lookup returns CDR1 SGHDT and CDR2 YYEEEE. The CDR3: CASGGSYNEQFF. The DNA of the CDR3 is TGTGCGAGCGGGGGGTCCTACAATGAGCAGTTCTTC.

The CDR3 region has the DNA TGTGCCAGCAGCCAAGAGACAGGGGGAGACTATGGCTACACCTTC. Its translation is CASSQETGGDYGYTF. The rearrangement uses TRBV4-2 and TRBJ1-2; 9 positions match TRBD1. V gave up 0 bases and J gave up 3 bases; unmatched junction bases: 2. The CDR3 contains 15 residues. Germline CDR1 and CDR2: LGHNA and YNFKEQ.

The V and J genes are TRBV29-1 and TRBJ1-1, with D tentatively TRBD1 (5 bases). This CDR3 region has 14 residues. The V end lost 4 bases, the J end lost 0 bases, and 12 bases lay between the germline ends. Germline V gene sequence: CDR1 SQVTM, CDR2 ANQGSEA. The CDR3 nucleotides are TGCAGCGTTGCTTTCGACAGACTGAACACTGAAGCTTTCTTT. Translation gives CSVAFDRLNTEAFF.

The chain combines TRBV19 with TRBJ1-1; TRBD1 is a possible D gene (6 bases). CDR1 and CDR2 from the germline V gene are LNHDA and SQIVND (reference sequence). This CDR3 has 15 amino acids. V shed 9 bases and J shed 5 bases, with 22 bases lying between them. The CDR3 protein is CASLPRGAGNTEAFF. The CDR3 DNA reads as TGTGCCAGCCTCCCGCGGGGGGCGGGGAATACTGAAGCTTTCTTT. Full variable domain (missing parts from reference TRBV19 and TRBJ1-1): DGGITQSPKYLFRKEGQNVTLSCEQNLNHDAMYWYRQDPGQGLRLIYYSQIVNDFQKGDIAEGYSVSREKKESFPLTVTSAQKNPTAFYLCASLPRGAGNTEAFFGQGTRLTVV.

This clone was seen a few times. This chain connects TRBV2 to TRBJ2-1; TRBD2 aligns across 11 bases. CDR1 and CDR2 (germline): SNHLY, FYNNEI. Trimming removed 8 bases from V and 9 bases from J; junction bases left unmatched: 9. The CDR3 length is 14 residues. CDR3 residues: CASFASGGPAEQFF. CDR3 bases: TGTGCCAGCTTCGCTAGCGGGGGGCCCGCTGAGCAGTTCTTC.

V gene TRBV4-1 combines with J gene TRBJ2-5; 7 nucleotides line up with TRBD1. The CDR3 runs to 18 residues. The V segment lost 1 base and the J segment 5 bases; nucleotides outside the gene matches: 16. Germline lookup yields CDR1 MGHRA and CDR2 YSYEKL. CDR3 in amino acids: CASSQGTLRDREWETQYF. In nucleotides, the CDR3 is TGCGCCAGCAGCCAAGGAACACTGAGGGACAGAGAGTGGGAGACCCAGTACTTC.

CDR3 coding DNA: TGTGCCAGCTCGACTTACTCCCTAGGCTCCTACGAGCAGTACTTC. As protein: CASSTYSLGSYEQYF. The V and J genes are TRBV5-4 and TRBJ2-7; D ambiguous. Germline lookup yields CDR1 SGHNT and CDR2 YYREEE (reference sequence). Deletions cut 7 bases from V and 0 bases from J, with 17 bases between. The CDR3 is 15 residues long.

The V and J genes are TRBV5-4 and TRBJ2-5, with TRBD2 matching over 10 bases. The V segment lost 5 bases and the J segment 5 bases; nucleotides outside the gene matches: 9. Germline assignment: CDR1 SGHNT and CDR2 YYREEE (reference sequence). This CDR3 is 15 amino acids long. CDR3 in amino acids: CASRDERGGGETQYF. The DNA for the CDR3 is TGTGCCAGCAGGGATGAGCGGGGGGGCGGCGAGACCCAGTACTTC. The full variable domain, rest sourced from reference TRBV5-4 and TRBJ2-5, is ETGVTQSPTHLIKTRGQQVTLRCSSQSGHNTVSWYQQALGQGPQFIFQYYREEENGRGNFPPRFSGLQFPNYSSELNVNALELDDSALYLCASRDERGGGETQYFGPGTRLLVL.

The genes are TRBV28 and TRBJ1-4; TRBD1 matches 8 bases. Trimming removed 7 bases from V and 3 bases from J; junction bases left unmatched: 7. This CDR3 has 15 residues. CDR1 is MDHEN, CDR2 SYDVKM, per germline. The CDR3 nucleotides read TGTGCCAGCATTGCAGGGGGCACACCTAATGAAAAACTGTTTTTT. This encodes CASIAGGTPNEKLFF.

The rearrangement uses TRBV19 and TRBJ1-1, with TRBD1 as a possible D gene (6 bases). This CDR3 contains 15 residues. Trimming shortened V by 8 bases and J by 1 base, and 17 bases separated the two germline ends. Germline V CDR1 and CDR2: LNHDA, SQIVND (reference sequence). The CDR3 DNA is TGTGCCAGTTCGCTGAGACAGGCGACGAACACTGAAGCTTTCTTT. Translating it yields CASSLRQATNTEAFF.

The chain couples TRBV3-1 (or the pseudogene TRBV3-2) to TRBJ2-3; 11 nucleotides agree with TRBD2. J was trimmed by 5 bases and V by 0 bases; bases with no gene match: 10. The CDR3 is 18 residues long. The germline gives CDR1 LGHDT, CDR2 YNNKEL (reference sequence). CDR3 residues: CASSQDEVAGGPQDTQYF. The CDR3 coding sequence is TGTGCCAGCAGCCAAGATGAGGTAGCGGGGGGGCCGCAAGATACGCAGTATTTT.

The rearrangement uses TRBV2 and TRBJ2-1, with TRBD2 matching over 13 bases. Per the germline V gene, CDR1 is SNHLY and CDR2 is FYNNEI. The V and J ends lost 5 bases and 7 bases, in that order; junction bases with no gene match: 5. The CDR3 covers 15 residues. As DNA, the CDR3 is TGTGCCAGCAGTACTAGCGGGGGGGCCGGGAATGAGCAGTTCTTC. Its protein product is CASSTSGGAGNEQFF.

This clone was observed a handful of times. V is TRBV6-6 and J is TRBJ1-1; D is unclear. With 7 bases removed from V and 2 bases from J, the gap between germline ends came to 8 bases. Germline V CDR1 and CDR2: MNHNY, SVGAGI (reference sequence). The CDR3 is made up of 12 amino acids. Written as DNA, the CDR3 is TGTGCCAGCACTCGAAGCAACACTGAAGCTTTCTTT. It codes for CASTRSNTEAFF.

The chain has TRBV6-6 and TRBJ1-1; 8 bases map to TRBD1. This CDR3 region has 14 residues. The germline gives CDR1 MNHNY, CDR2 SVGAGI (reference sequence). The ends lost 2 bases at V and 6 bases at J; junction bases unmatched: 5. CDR3 residues: CASSYDRGISEAFF. The CDR3, as DNA: TGTGCCAGCAGTTACGACAGGGGTATTTCTGAAGCTTTCTTT.

The rearrangement joins TRBV7-3 to TRBJ2-7; the D gene is possibly TRBD1 (5 bases). This CDR3 comprises 14 residues. Per the germline V gene, CDR1 is SGHTA and CDR2 is FQGTGA. Trimming stripped 5 bases from V and 0 bases from J, with 11 bases between. DNA for the CDR3: TGTGCCAGCAGCCCAGGACACAACTCCTACGAGCAGTACTTC. The encoded protein is CASSPGHNSYEQYF.

V usage is TRBV3-1 (or the pseudogene TRBV3-2) and J usage is TRBJ2-6; 8 positions agree with TRBD2. The CDR3 runs 17 residues. The germline V gene has CDR1 LGHDT and CDR2 YNNKEL (reference sequence). J gave up 0 bases and V 6 bases, and 7 bases lay outside the gene matches. The CDR3 nucleotides are TGTGCCAGCAGAATGGGACTAGGGAGCTCTGGGGCCAACGTCCTGACTTTC. Translated, it gives CASRMGLGSSGANVLTF.